Presented here are 10 T cell receptor beta chains from one specimen sequenced in a study of shared clonotypes between healthy human individuals. Profiling relied on immunoSEQ multiplex PCR, and the TCRdb table lists in-frame clones only, not all of them. The sample lists hundreds of thousands of clones, about four fifths seen once, with about 12% in the top ten. Sequenced material: PBMCs. All receptors derive from a woman aged 40 to 55 in good health. Some clones in this sample may be carry-over from other donors' samples.

The rearrangement joins TRBV7-9 to TRBJ2-6; D is possibly TRBD1 (5 bases). CDR3 length equals 16 residues. Germline CDR1 is SEHNR and CDR2 is FQNEAQ (reference sequence). The V and J ends lost 0 bases and 0 bases respectively, with 6 bases between them. The CDR3 bases are TGTGCCAGCAGCTTAGCCAGGGACTCTGGGGCCAACGTCCTGACTTTC. Translation gives CASSLARDSGANVLTF.

This clone was observed many times. The V call is TRBV30, the J call TRBJ2-1, with 7 bases matching TRBD2. The CDR3 length is 14 residues. Germline V gene data show CDR1 as GTSNPN and CDR2 as SVGIG (reference sequence). V gave up 4 bases and J gave up 5 bases; unmatched junction bases: 8. DNA of the CDR3: TGTGCCTGGACCCCCCGCGGGGGAGACAATGAGCAGTTCTTC. Amino acid sequence: CAWTPRGGDNEQFF. The variable domain in full, with the rest retrieved from reference TRBV30 and TRBJ2-1, is SQTIHQWPATLVQPVGSPLSLECTVEGTSNPNLYWYRQAAGRGLQLLFYSVGIGQISSEVPQNLSASRPQDRQFILSSKKLLLSDSGFYLCAWTPRGGDNEQFFGPGTRLTVL.

The chain has TRBV18 and TRBJ1-6, with TRBD1 matching over 7 bases. From germline, CDR1 is KGHSH and CDR2 LQKENI. CDR3 length: 14 residues. Losses at the gene ends were 5 bases for V and 8 bases for J; bases not matched to a gene: 6. The CDR3 DNA follows: TGTGCCAGCTCAGCACAGGGGAAGGATTCACCCCTCCACTTT. Translation gives CASSAQGKDSPLHF.

This rearrangement joins TRBV27 to TRBJ2-5, with a possible D match to TRBD1 (5 bases). Looked up from germline, CDR1 is MNHEY and CDR2 is SMNVEV (reference sequence). There are 16 residues in the CDR3. Trimming stripped 2 bases from V and 5 bases from J, with 18 bases between. CDR3 region: CASSLLGRAIRETQYF. The CDR3, as DNA: TGTGCCAGCAGTTTACTAGGCAGGGCGATTCGGGAGACCCAGTACTTC.

The rearrangement uses TRBV5-4 and TRBJ2-2; the D is unclear. The germline V gene has CDR1 SGHNT and CDR2 YYREEE (reference sequence). Trimming took 0 bases from V and 0 from J, leaving 9 bases between them. The CDR3 has 16 residues. The CDR3 nucleotides read TGTGCCAGCAGCTTGGGGTCACCCCCGAACACCGGGGAGCTGTTTTTT. As protein: CASSLGSPPNTGELFF.

The chain combines TRBV7-8 with TRBJ1-5; the match to TRBD1 covers 7 bases. V trimming: 5 bases; J trimming: 4 bases; junction bases outside the gene matches: 2. The CDR3 is 13 residues long. CDR1 and CDR2 (germline): SGHVS, FQNEAQ. CDR3 residues: CASSGDRNQPQHF. The DNA for the CDR3 is TGTGCCAGCAGCGGGGACAGAAATCAGCCCCAGCATTTT.

This clone is a singleton in its sample. The V and J genes are TRBV28 and TRBJ2-2; 7 bases fit TRBD2. CDR1 and CDR2 (germline): MDHEN, SYDVKM. The CDR3 totals 16 residues. Trimming took 2 bases from V and 4 from J; bases not matched to a gene: 7. CDR3 residues: CASSLGKLAVTGELFF. The DNA for the CDR3 is TGTGCCAGCAGTTTAGGGAAGCTAGCGGTCACCGGGGAGCTGTTTTTT.

The rearrangement links TRBV6-6 to TRBJ2-1; 11 bases line up with TRBD2. The CDR3 runs to 14 residues. The ends lost 9 bases at V and 5 bases at J; junction bases unmatched: 6. In germline, CDR1 is MNHNY, CDR2 SVGAGI (reference sequence). The CDR3, as DNA: TGTGCCAGTTTAGCGGGAGGGCCACACAATGAGCAGTTCTTC. It translates to CASLAGGPHNEQFF.

The J gene is TRBJ2-5, the V gene TRBV5-4; 9 nucleotides align to TRBD1. CDR1 and CDR2 (germline): SGHNT, YYREEE (reference sequence). Trimming at V came to 2 bases and at J to 3 bases, leaving 2 bases not matched to a gene. The CDR3 consists of 14 residues. The DNA of the CDR3 is TGTGCCAGCAGCTTCCGGACAGGGGAAGAGACCCAGTACTTC. It is translated as CASSFRTGEETQYF.

DNA for the CDR3: TGTGCCAGCAGCCGGGAGGGCGGGACCCAGTACTTC. The encoded protein is CASSREGGTQYF. The chain uses TRBV7-3 and TRBJ2-5, with 8 bases fitting TRBD2. Germline-derived CDR1 and CDR2 are SGHTA and FQGTGA. Trimming at V came to 5 bases and at J to 7 bases, leaving 3 bases not matched to a gene. The CDR3 runs to 12 residues.